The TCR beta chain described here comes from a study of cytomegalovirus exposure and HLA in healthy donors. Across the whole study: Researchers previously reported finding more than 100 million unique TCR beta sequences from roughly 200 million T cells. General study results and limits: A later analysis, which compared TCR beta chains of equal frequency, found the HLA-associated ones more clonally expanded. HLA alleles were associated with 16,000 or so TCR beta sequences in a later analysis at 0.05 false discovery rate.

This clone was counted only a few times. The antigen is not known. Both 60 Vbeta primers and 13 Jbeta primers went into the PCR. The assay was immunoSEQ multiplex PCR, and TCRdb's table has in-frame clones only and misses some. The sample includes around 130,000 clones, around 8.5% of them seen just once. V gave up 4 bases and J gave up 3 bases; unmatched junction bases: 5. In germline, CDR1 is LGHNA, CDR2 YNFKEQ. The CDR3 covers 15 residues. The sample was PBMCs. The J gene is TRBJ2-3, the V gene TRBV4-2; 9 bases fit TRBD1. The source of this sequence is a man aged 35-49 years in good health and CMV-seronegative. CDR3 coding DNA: TGTGCCAGCAGCCTCAAGGGACAGGGTACAGATACGCAGTATTTT. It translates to CASSLKGQGTDTQYF.